This T cell receptor (beta chain) was captured in a study of cytomegalovirus exposure and HLA in healthy donors. Broader study findings: It was taken for granted in presence/absence analyses that sequencing depth across donors was roughly uniform.

In the PCR, 60 Vbeta and 13 Jbeta primers were used. Profiling relied on immunoSEQ multiplex PCR, and the TCRdb table lists in-frame clones only, not all of them. The sample shows 35,000 to 45,000 clones, around 53% of them seen only once. In germline, CDR1 is ENHRY, CDR2 SYGVKD. The CDR3 is 18 residues long. Trimming removed 7 bases from V and 5 bases from J, with 27 bases in between. Concerning this clone itself: Antigen specificity is unknown.

The TCR originated in a woman between 35 and 50 years old in good health and CMV-seropositive. The rearrangement uses TRBV10-3 and TRBJ2-1, with D possibly matching TRBD1 (6 bases). Sequenced material: PBMCs. CDR3 nucleotide sequence: TGTGCCATCAATCCGGACATTGAAAGGGGAGAGGGGGACAATGAGCAGTTCTTC. As protein: CAINPDIERGEGDNEQFF.